This entry is about one T cell receptor (beta chain). Its target is not known. A much larger clone sits a single nucleotide away, making a read error possible. This entry belongs to a study of regulatory T cells in long-lasting Graves disease. This CDR3 is 14 amino acids long. Germline loops: CDR1 SNHLY, CDR2 FYNNEI. Notes on the study in general: It is possible that accuracy was reduced by the small size of the sample. Persistent Graves' patients showed reduced TCR diversity versus newly diagnosed patients. Persistent disease favored TRBV28, TRBJ1-2 and TRBJ2-5.

For TCR beta, libraries came from iRepertoire HTBI primers and Arm-PCR of CDR3 regions. TCRdb re-called the multiplex PCR reads with MiXCR, one entry per CDR3 protein. The table records roughly 360,000 distinct CDR3 sequences, roughly 20% of them present only once. This sample's time point: persistent/refractory GD, antithyroid drugs over 5 years with positive TRAb. There was RNA extracted from PBMCs, and the TCR library was made from it. Patients with Graves' disease were diagnosed by American Thyroid Association guidelines. The receptor's source is a woman aged 40 to 50 with Graves disease. V gene TRBV2 combines with J gene TRBJ2-5; no clear D. This specimen was peripheral blood mononuclear cells (PBMCs), taken when the disease was refractory, from a patient treated with antithyroid drugs. CDR3 residues: CASSEGRLQEAQYF. The CDR3 region has the DNA TGTGCCAGCAGTGAGGGCCGTTTACAAGAGGCCCAGTACTTC.